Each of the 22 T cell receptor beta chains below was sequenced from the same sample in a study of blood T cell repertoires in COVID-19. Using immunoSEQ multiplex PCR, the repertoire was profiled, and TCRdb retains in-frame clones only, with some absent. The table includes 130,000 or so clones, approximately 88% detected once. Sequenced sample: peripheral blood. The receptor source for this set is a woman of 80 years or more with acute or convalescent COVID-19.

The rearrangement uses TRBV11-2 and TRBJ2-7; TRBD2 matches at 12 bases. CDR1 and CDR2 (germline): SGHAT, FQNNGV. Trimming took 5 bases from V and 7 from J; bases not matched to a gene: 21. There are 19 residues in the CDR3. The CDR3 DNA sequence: TGTGCCAGCAGCGCCCGGGACAGGGGATTACTAGCGGGAGGAGAAGAGCAGTACTTC. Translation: CASSARDRGLLAGGEEQYF.

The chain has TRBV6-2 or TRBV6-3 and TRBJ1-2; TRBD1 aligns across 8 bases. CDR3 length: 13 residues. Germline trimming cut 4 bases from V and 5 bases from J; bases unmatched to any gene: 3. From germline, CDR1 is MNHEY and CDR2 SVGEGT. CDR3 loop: CASSFGQGYGYTF. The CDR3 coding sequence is TGTGCCAGCAGTTTCGGACAGGGTTATGGCTACACCTTC.

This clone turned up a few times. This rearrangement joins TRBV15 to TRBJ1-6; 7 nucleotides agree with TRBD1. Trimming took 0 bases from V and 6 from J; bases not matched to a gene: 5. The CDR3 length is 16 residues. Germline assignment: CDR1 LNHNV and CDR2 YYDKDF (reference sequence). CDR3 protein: CATSRERAGGNSPLHF. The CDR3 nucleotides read TGTGCCACCAGCAGAGAAAGGGCAGGGGGTAATTCACCCCTCCACTTT.

This CDR3 reads CASSEISGKSEKLFF. CDR3 DNA sequence: TGTGCCAGCAGTGAAATTTCAGGGAAATCGGAAAAACTGTTTTTT. The chain links TRBV25-1 to TRBJ1-4; tentatively, D is TRBD1 (5 bases). Germline V gene lookup returns CDR1 MGHDK and CDR2 SYGVNS. This CDR3 contains 15 residues. Trimming left V 2 bases short and J 8 bases short, with 15 bases between.

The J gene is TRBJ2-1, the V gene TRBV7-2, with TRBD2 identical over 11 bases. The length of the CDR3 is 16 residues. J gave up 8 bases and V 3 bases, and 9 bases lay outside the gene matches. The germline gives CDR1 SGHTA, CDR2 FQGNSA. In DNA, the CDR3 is TGTGCCAGCAGCTTTAGCGGGGGGGCTTCTCTGCATGAGCAGTTCTTC. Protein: CASSFSGGASLHEQFF.

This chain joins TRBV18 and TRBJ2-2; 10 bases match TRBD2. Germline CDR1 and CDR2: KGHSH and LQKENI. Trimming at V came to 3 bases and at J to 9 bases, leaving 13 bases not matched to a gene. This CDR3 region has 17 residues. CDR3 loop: CASSPNGLAVGYRELFF. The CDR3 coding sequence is TGTGCCAGCTCACCCAACGGACTAGCGGTGGGCTACCGGGAGCTGTTTTTT.

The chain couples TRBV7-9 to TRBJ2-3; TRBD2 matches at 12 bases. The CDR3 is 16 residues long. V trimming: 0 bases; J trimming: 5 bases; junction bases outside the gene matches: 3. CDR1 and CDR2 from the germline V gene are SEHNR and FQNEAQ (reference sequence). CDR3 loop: CASSLAWTSGEDTQYF. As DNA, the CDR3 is TGTGCCAGCAGCTTAGCCTGGACTAGCGGGGAAGATACGCAGTATTTT.

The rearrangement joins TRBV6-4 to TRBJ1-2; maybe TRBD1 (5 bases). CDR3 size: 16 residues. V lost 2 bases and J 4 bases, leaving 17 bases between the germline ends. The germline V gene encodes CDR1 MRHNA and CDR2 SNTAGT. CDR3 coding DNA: TGTGCCAGCAGTGACCCTTTCGACAGTCCTTCCTATGGCTACACCTTC. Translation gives CASSDPFDSPSYGYTF.

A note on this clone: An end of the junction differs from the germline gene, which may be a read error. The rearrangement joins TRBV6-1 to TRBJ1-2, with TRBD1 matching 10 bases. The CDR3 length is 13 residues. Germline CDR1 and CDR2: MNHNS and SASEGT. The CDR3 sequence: CASSDRDRGPSAF. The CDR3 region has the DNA TGTGCCAGCAGTGACCGGGACAGGGGCCCCTCTGCCTTC.

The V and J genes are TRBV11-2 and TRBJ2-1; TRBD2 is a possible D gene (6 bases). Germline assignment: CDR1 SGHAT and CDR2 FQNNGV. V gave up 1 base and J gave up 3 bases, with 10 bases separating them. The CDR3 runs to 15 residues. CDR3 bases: TGTGCCAGCAGCTTAGGGGGTAGCGGCTACAATGAGCAGTTCTTC. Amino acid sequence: CASSLGGSGYNEQFF.

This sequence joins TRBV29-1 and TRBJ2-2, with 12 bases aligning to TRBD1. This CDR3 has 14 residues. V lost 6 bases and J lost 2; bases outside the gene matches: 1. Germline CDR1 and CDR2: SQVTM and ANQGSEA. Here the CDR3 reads CSVGQGANTGELFF. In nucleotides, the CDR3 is TGCAGCGTGGGACAGGGGGCAAACACCGGGGAGCTGTTTTTT.

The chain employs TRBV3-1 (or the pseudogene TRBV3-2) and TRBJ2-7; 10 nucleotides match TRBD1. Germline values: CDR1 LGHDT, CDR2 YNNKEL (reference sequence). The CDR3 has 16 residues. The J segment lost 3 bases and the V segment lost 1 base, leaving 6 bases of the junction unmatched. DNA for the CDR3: TGTGCCAGCAGCCAAGGCGAGGGACAGGGGTACTACGAGCAGTACTTC. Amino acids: CASSQGEGQGYYEQYF.

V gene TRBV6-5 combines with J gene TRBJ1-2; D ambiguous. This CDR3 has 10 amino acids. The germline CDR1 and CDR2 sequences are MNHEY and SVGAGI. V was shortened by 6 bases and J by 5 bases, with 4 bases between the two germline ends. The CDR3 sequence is CASRRYGYTF. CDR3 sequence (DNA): TGTGCCAGCAGGAGGTATGGCTACACCTTC.

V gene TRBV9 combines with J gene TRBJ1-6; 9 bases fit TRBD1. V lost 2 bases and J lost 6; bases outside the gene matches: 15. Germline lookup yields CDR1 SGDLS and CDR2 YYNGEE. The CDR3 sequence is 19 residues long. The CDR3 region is CASSVQGTGIPQPNSPLHF. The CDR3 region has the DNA TGTGCCAGCAGCGTCCAGGGGACAGGGATCCCCCAACCTAATTCACCCCTCCACTTT.

CDR3 sequence: CASSLSQGKGQETQYF. CDR3 in DNA: TGTGCCAGCAGCTTGAGCCAGGGGAAAGGGCAAGAGACCCAGTACTTC. The V and J genes are TRBV5-5 and TRBJ2-5, with D possibly TRBD1 on 6 matching bases. CDR3 size: 16 residues. The V and J ends lost 1 base and 2 bases respectively, with 15 bases between them. The germline V gene has CDR1 SGHKS and CDR2 YYEKEE (reference sequence). Supplemented by reference TRBV5-5 and TRBJ2-5, the full variable domain reads DAGVTQSPTHLIKTRGQQVTLRCSPISGHKSVSWYQQVLGQGPQFIFQYYEKEERGRGNFPDRFSARQFPNYSSELNVNALLLGDSALYLCASSLSQGKGQETQYFGPGTRLLVL.

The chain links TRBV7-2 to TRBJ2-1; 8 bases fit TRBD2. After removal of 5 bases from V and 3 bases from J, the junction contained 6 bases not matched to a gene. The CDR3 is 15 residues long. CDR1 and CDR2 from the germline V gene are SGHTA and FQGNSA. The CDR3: CASSPSTSVYNEQFF. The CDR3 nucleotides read TGTGCCAGCAGCCCTTCGACTAGCGTCTACAATGAGCAGTTCTTC.

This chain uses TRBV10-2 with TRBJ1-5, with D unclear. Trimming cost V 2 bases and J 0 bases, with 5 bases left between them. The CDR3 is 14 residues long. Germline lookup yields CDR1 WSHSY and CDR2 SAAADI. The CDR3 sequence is CASSELSSNQPQHF. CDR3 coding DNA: TGCGCCAGCAGTGAGCTGAGTAGCAATCAGCCCCAGCATTTT.

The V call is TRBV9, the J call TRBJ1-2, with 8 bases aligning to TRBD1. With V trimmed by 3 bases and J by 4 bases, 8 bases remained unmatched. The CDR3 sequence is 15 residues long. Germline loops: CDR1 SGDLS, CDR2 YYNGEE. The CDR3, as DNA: TGTGCCAGCAGCGGAATGGCCGGGACAGGCTATGGCTACACCTTC. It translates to CASSGMAGTGYGYTF.

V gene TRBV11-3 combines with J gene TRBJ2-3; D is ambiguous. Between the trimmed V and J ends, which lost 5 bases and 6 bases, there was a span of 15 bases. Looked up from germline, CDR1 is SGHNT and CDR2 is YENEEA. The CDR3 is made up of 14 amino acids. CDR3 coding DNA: TGTGCCAGCAGCACCGGTGCTTCCTCGGATACGCAGTATTTT. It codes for CASSTGASSDTQYF. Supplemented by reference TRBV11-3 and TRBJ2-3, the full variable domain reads EAGVVQSPRYKIIEKKQPVAFWCNPISGHNTLYWYLQNLGQGPELLIRYENEEAVDDSQLPKDRFSAERLKGVDSTLKIQPAELGDSAVYLCASSTGASSDTQYFGPGTRLTVL.

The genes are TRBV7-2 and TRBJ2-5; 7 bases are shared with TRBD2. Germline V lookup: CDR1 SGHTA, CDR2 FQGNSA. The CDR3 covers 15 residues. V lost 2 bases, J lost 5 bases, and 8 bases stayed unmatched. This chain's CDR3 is CASSLNSGAQETQYF. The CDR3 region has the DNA TGTGCCAGCAGCTTAAACAGCGGGGCTCAGGAGACCCAGTACTTC.

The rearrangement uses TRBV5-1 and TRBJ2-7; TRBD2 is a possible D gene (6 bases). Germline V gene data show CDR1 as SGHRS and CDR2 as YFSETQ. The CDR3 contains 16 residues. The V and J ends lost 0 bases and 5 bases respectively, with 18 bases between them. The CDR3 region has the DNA TGCGCCAGCAGCTTGGTTGTGTTGTCTAGCGCAAACGAGCAGTACTTC. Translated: CASSLVVLSSANEQYF. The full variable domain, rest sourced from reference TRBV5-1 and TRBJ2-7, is KAGVTQTPRYLIKTRGQQVTLSCSPISGHRSVSWYQQTPGQGLQFLFEYFSETQRNKGNFPGRFSGRQFSNSRSEMNVSTLELGDSALYLCASSLVVLSSANEQYFGPGTRLTVT.

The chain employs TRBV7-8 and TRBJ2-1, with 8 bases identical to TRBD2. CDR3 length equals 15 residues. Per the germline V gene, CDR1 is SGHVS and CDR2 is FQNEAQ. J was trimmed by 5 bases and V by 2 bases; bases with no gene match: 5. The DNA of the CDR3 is TGTGCCAGCAGCTTATTGATTAGCGGGAACAATGAGCAGTTCTTC. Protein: CASSLLISGNNEQFF.